One sample yielded the 21 T cell receptor beta chains listed below, sequenced in a study of blood T cell repertoires in COVID-19. The repertoire was sequenced with immunoSEQ multiplex PCR; TCRdb's copy has only in-frame clones and lacks some. The repertoire includes roughly 250,000 clones, around 87% of them detected once, and roughly 3.1% sits in the top ten. Sample: PBMCs or T cells enriched from blood (not recorded which). These TCRs come from a woman between 40 and 55 years old with acute COVID-19.

V gene TRBV7-9 combines with J gene TRBJ1-4; no clear D. CDR3 length: 13 residues. The germline V and J ends were trimmed by 2 bases and 8 bases, with 9 bases remaining between them. Germline CDR1 reads SEHNR; CDR2 reads FQNEAQ (reference sequence). CDR3 in amino acids: CASSLLRGEKLFF. CDR3 in DNA: TGTGCCAGCAGCTTACTTCGCGGGGAAAAACTGTTTTTT.

The rearrangement links TRBV2 to TRBJ2-7; D uncertain. With 10 bases removed from V and 3 bases from J, the gap between germline ends came to 16 bases. The CDR3 contains 13 residues. Germline CDR1 and CDR2: SNHLY and FYNNEI. CDR3 loop: CATRLRPRYEQYF. The CDR3 coding sequence is TGTGCCACCCGTCTGAGGCCACGCTACGAGCAGTACTTC.

This rearrangement joins TRBV7-8 to TRBJ2-1; 7 positions match TRBD1. Germline CDR1 and CDR2: SGHVS and FQNEAQ. CDR3 size: 14 residues. Losses at the gene ends were 0 bases for V and 7 bases for J; bases not matched to a gene: 3. Written as DNA, the CDR3 is TGTGCCAGCAGCTTAGCGACAGGGACGAATGAGCAGTTCTTC. Translating it yields CASSLATGTNEQFF.

This clone was seen just once. The chain combines TRBV10-3 with TRBJ2-7; tentative D call: TRBD1 (5 bases). The germline V gene encodes CDR1 ENHRY and CDR2 SYGVKD. CDR3 length: 13 amino acids. The germline V and J ends were trimmed by 2 bases and 5 bases, with 10 bases remaining between them. CDR3 nucleotides: TGTGCCATCAGTGAGCGCGGACAAGACGAGCAGTACTTC. Protein product: CAISERGQDEQYF.

The rearrangement joins TRBV19 to TRBJ2-5, with a weak D call TRBD2 (6 bases). In germline, CDR1 is LNHDA, CDR2 SQIVND (reference sequence). CDR3 length equals 14 residues. V was clipped by 10 bases and J by 1 base, with 16 bases between them. CDR3 nucleotides: TGTGCCACCATGGAGGGGACCACCCAAGAGACCCAGTACTTC. This gives the protein CATMEGTTQETQYF.

This sequence joins TRBV11-2 and TRBJ1-1; D gene uncertain. Germline CDR1 and CDR2: SGHAT and FQNNGV. The CDR3 is 14 residues long. V was pared by 2 bases and J by 4 bases, with 11 bases between. For the CDR3, the DNA is TGTGCCAGCAGCTTATCTGTGGGAGGCACTGAAGCTTTCTTT. Protein sequence: CASSLSVGGTEAFF.

J is TRBJ2-6 and V is TRBV7-3, with 9 nucleotides matching TRBD2. The CDR3 length is 17 residues. Unmatched junction bases numbered 8, after V lost 8 bases and J lost 0 bases. Per the germline V gene, CDR1 is SGHTA and CDR2 is FQGTGA. The CDR3 sequence is CASALAGGNSGANVLTF. DNA of the CDR3: TGTGCCAGCGCTTTGGCGGGAGGGAACTCTGGGGCCAACGTCCTGACTTTC. The variable domain in full, with the rest retrieved from reference TRBV7-3 and TRBJ2-6, is GAGVSQTPSNKVTEKGKYVELRCDPISGHTALYWYRQSLGQGPEFLIYFQGTGAADDSGLPNDRFFAVRPEGSVSTLKIQRTERGDSAVYLCASALAGGNSGANVLTFGAGSRLTVL.

V gene TRBV5-4 combines with J gene TRBJ2-4; 8 bases fit TRBD2. Germline lookup yields CDR1 SGHNT and CDR2 YYREEE (reference sequence). The CDR3 length is 15 residues. V shed 0 bases and J 3 bases; nucleotides not matched to a gene: 2. The CDR3 loop is CASSLAGGGKNIQYF. Here the CDR3 DNA reads TGTGCCAGCAGCTTGGCGGGAGGGGGCAAAAACATTCAGTACTTC.

The chain couples TRBV7-9 to TRBJ2-3; TRBD1 might be the D (6 bases). Germline CDR1 SEHNR, CDR2 FQNEAQ (reference sequence). V was trimmed by 5 bases and J by 5 bases, leaving 23 bases between them. The CDR3 contains 17 residues. CDR3 sequence (DNA): TGTGCCAGCAGCCCGATCCGACAGGAGCTAGTGGGAGATACGCAGTATTTT. As protein: CASSPIRQELVGDTQYF.

This chain links TRBV5-5 with TRBJ2-1, with D perhaps TRBD2 (5 bases). CDR1 and CDR2 (germline): SGHKS, YYEKEE (reference sequence). There are 15 residues in the CDR3. Trimming took off 0 bases at V and 7 bases at J, with 14 bases between the two ends. This chain's CDR3 is CASSLGLASKNEQFF. DNA of the CDR3: TGTGCCAGCAGCTTGGGGTTGGCTAGCAAAAATGAGCAGTTCTTC.

The chain employs TRBV7-9 and TRBJ1-1; D possibly corresponds to TRBD1 (6 bases). The CDR3 is made up of 14 amino acids. V was cut by 5 bases and J by 4 bases, with 14 bases left in between. CDR1 is SEHNR, CDR2 FQNEAQ, per germline (reference sequence). The CDR3 spells CASSTDRTSTEAFF. The CDR3 DNA follows: TGTGCCAGCAGCACCGACAGGACGTCCACTGAAGCTTTCTTT. The full variable domain, in which reference TRBV7-9 and TRBJ1-1 provide the parts outside the CDR3, is DTGVSQNPRHKITKRGQNVTFRCDPISEHNRLYWYRQTLGQGPEFLTYFQNEAQLEKSRLLSDRFSAERPKGSFSTLEIQRTEQGDSAMYLCASSTDRTSTEAFFGQGTRLTVV.

The V call is TRBV24-1, the J call TRBJ2-1; 9 nucleotides align to TRBD2. The CDR3 has 14 residues. In germline, CDR1 is KGHDR, CDR2 SFDVKD. Trimming took 6 bases from V and 6 from J; bases not matched to a gene: 5. The CDR3 loop reads CATSPLAGSNEQFF. The CDR3 nucleotides read TGTGCCACCAGTCCGCTAGCGGGGAGCAATGAGCAGTTCTTC.

The V and J genes are TRBV5-1 and TRBJ2-3, with 8 positions matching TRBD2. There are 16 residues in the CDR3. CDR1 SGHRS and CDR2 YFSETQ come from the germline V gene. V trimming: 5 bases; J trimming: 4 bases; junction bases outside the gene matches: 12. The CDR3 here is CASRPGVAGWADTQYF. In DNA form, the CDR3 reads TGCGCCAGCAGACCTGGGGTAGCGGGATGGGCAGATACGCAGTATTTT.

The V call is TRBV5-1, the J call TRBJ2-6, with D possibly TRBD1 on 6 matching bases. The V and J ends lost 4 bases and 0 bases respectively, with 14 bases between them. CDR3 size: 17 residues. CDR1 is SGHRS and CDR2 is YFSETQ in the germline V gene. DNA of the CDR3: TGCGCCAGCAGCCCTGGACAGACTTTCTCTGGGGCCAACGTCCTGACTTTC. Translated: CASSPGQTFSGANVLTF.

V gene TRBV5-1 combines with J gene TRBJ2-1; 8 positions agree with TRBD2. The CDR3 extends over 17 amino acids. Losses at the gene ends were 2 bases for V and 1 base for J; bases not matched to a gene: 8. Germline V lookup: CDR1 SGHRS, CDR2 YFSETQ. CDR3 protein: CASSLGSGSVSYNEQFF. CDR3 coding DNA: TGCGCCAGCAGCTTAGGGAGCGGGAGTGTGTCCTACAATGAGCAGTTCTTC.

V and J are TRBV18 and TRBJ1-3; tentative D call: TRBD1 (5 bases). In germline, CDR1 is KGHSH, CDR2 LQKENI. V lost 1 base and J 3 bases, leaving 7 bases between the germline ends. The CDR3 loop spans 14 amino acids. The DNA for the CDR3 is TGTGCCAGCTCACCACAGGGGAATGGAAACACCATATATTTT. The encoded protein is CASSPQGNGNTIYF.

The chain links TRBV5-6 to TRBJ2-1; possibly TRBD2 for D (6 bases). The V end lost 4 bases, the J end lost 1 base, and 9 bases lay between the germline ends. The CDR3 runs 14 residues. CDR1 SGHDT and CDR2 YYEEEE come from the germline V gene. The DNA for the CDR3 is TGTGCCAGCAGCCGGACTAAATCCTACAATGAGCAGTTCTTC. Encoded protein: CASSRTKSYNEQFF. The whole variable domain, filled in from reference TRBV5-6 and TRBJ2-1, reads DAGVTQSPTHLIKTRGQQVTLRCSPKSGHDTVSWYQQALGQGPQFIFQYYEEEERQRGNFPDRFSGHQFPNYSSELNVNALLLGDSALYLCASSRTKSYNEQFFGPGTRLTVL.

This clone was seen once. The CDR3 sequence is CASSSLGQVDTEAFF. CDR3 nucleotide sequence: TGTGCCAGCAGTTCCCTCGGACAGGTTGACACTGAAGCTTTCTTT. The chain employs TRBV6-5 and TRBJ1-1; 7 bases are shared with TRBD1. The CDR3 contains 15 residues. Germline V CDR1 and CDR2: MNHEY, SVGAGI. The V and J ends lost 4 bases and 3 bases, in that order; junction bases with no gene match: 8.

The chain recombines TRBV7-9 with TRBJ1-1; 10 bases are shared with TRBD1. V gave up 1 base and J gave up 1 base; unmatched junction bases: 6. Germline CDR1 is SEHNR and CDR2 is FQNEAQ (reference sequence). The CDR3 extends over 17 amino acids. In DNA form, the CDR3 reads TGTGCCAGCAGCTTAGGAAGTGGGACAGGGGCGAACACTGAAGCTTTCTTT. It encodes CASSLGSGTGANTEAFF.

This chain uses TRBV12-3 or TRBV12-4 with TRBJ2-6; no clear D gene. The CDR3 has 11 amino acids. The V and J ends lost 6 bases and 9 bases respectively, with 6 bases between them. Here the CDR3 DNA reads TGTGCCAGCAGCCTCCTCAACGTCCTGACTTTC. It is translated as CASSLLNVLTF.

In its sample, this clone was seen once. This chain links TRBV4-1 with TRBJ2-5; 7 positions agree with TRBD1. CDR1 is MGHRA and CDR2 is YSYEKL in the germline V gene. The CDR3 is made up of 16 amino acids. V lost 4 bases, J lost 0 bases, and 8 bases stayed unmatched. CDR3 nucleotide sequence: TGCGCCAGCAGCCCGGGTTCAGGACAGGACCAAGAGACCCAGTACTTC. Translating gives CASSPGSGQDQETQYF.